This paragraph reports one TCR beta chain. Profiling relied on immunoSEQ multiplex PCR, and the TCRdb table lists in-frame clones only, not all of them. The sample records around 120,000 clones, more than 85% being singletons. These data come from a study of T cell changes during pregnancy in multiple sclerosis. The CDR3 has 16 amino acids. Germline V CDR1 and CDR2: LGHNA, YNFKEQ. The trim removed 2 bases at V and 6 bases at J, leaving 9 bases unmatched. This receptor was identified in a female donor with multiple sclerosis, enrolled in a pregnancy study. This specimen consisted of peripheral blood, obtained after pregnancy. V is TRBV4-2 and J is TRBJ2-1; 8 bases map to TRBD1. CDR3 amino acids: CASSQPGQGWSNEQFF. The CDR3 coding sequence is TGTGCCAGCAGCCAACCTGGACAGGGTTGGAGCAATGAGCAGTTCTTC.